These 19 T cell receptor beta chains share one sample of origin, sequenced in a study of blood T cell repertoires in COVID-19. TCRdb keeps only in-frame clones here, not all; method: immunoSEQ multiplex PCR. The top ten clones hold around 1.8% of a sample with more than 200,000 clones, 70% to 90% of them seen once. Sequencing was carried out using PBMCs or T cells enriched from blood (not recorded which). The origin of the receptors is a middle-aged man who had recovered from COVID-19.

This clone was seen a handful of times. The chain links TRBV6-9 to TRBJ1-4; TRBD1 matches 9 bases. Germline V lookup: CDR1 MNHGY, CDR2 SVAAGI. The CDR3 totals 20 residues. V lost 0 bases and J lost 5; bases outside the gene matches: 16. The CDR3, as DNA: TGTGCCAGCAGTTATTCGTCAAACCGGGACAGGGAGGGGTGGAATGAAAAACTGTTTTTT. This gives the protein CASSYSSNRDREGWNEKLFF.

This CDR3 is CASSVADRGLSGNTIYF. The CDR3 nucleotides read TGTGCCAGCAGCGTAGCTGACAGGGGACTTTCTGGAAACACCATATATTTT. The rearrangement uses TRBV9 and TRBJ1-3, with 8 nucleotides matching TRBD1. This CDR3 contains 17 residues. Per germline, CDR1 SGDLS and CDR2 YYNGEE. V gave up 0 bases and J gave up 1 base; unmatched junction bases: 6.

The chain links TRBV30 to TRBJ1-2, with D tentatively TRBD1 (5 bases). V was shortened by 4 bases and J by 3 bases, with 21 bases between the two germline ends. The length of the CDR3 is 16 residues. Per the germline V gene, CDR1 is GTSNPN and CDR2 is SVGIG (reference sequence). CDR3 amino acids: CAWMRQGDDSYYGYTF. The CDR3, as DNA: TGTGCCTGGATGCGGCAGGGCGACGATTCTTACTATGGCTACACCTTC.

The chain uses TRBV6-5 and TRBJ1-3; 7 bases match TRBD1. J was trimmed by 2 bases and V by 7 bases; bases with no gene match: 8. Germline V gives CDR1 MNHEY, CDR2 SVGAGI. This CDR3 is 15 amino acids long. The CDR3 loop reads CASTPGTEPGNTIYF. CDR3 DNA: TGTGCCAGCACCCCAGGGACAGAACCTGGAAACACCATATATTTT.

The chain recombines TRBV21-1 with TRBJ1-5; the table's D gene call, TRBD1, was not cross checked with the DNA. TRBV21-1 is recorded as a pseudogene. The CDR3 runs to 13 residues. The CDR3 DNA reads TGTGCCAGCAGCCCGCGACAGAAACAGCCCCAGCATTTT. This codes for CASSPRQKQPQHF.

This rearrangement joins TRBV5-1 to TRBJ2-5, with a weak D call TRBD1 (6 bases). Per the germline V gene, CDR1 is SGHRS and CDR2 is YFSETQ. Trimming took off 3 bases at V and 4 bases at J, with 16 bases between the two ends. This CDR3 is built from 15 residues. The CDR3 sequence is CASSWDGDMGETQYF. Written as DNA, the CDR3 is TGCGCCAGCAGCTGGGACGGGGACATGGGAGAGACCCAGTACTTC.

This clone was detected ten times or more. CDR3 residues: CASSYVADNEQFF. In nucleotides, the CDR3 is TGTGCCAGCAGTTACGTTGCGGACAATGAGCAGTTCTTC. The V gene is TRBV6-5, the J gene TRBJ2-1, with D uncertain. The V and J ends lost 2 bases and 5 bases respectively, with 7 bases between them. CDR1 is MNHEY and CDR2 is SVGAGI in the germline V gene. The CDR3 totals 13 residues.

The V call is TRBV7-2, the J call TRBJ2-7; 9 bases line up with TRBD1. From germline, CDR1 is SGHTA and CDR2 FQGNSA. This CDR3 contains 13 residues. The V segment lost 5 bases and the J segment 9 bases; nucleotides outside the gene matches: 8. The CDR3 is CASSARQGGPQYF. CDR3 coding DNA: TGTGCCAGCAGCGCCAGACAGGGGGGTCCGCAGTACTTC.

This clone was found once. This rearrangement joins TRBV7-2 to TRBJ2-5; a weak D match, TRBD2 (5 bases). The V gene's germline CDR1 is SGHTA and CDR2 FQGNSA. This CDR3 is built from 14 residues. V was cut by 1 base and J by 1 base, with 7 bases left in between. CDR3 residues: CASSLDAGQETQYF. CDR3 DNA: TGTGCCAGCAGCTTAGACGCGGGCCAAGAGACCCAGTACTTC. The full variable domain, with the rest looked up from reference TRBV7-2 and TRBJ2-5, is GAGVSQSPSNKVTEKGKDVELRCDPISGHTALYWYRQSLGQGLEFLIYFQGNSAPDKSGLPSDRFSAERTGGSVSTLTIQRTQQEDSAVYLCASSLDAGQETQYFGPGTRLLVL.

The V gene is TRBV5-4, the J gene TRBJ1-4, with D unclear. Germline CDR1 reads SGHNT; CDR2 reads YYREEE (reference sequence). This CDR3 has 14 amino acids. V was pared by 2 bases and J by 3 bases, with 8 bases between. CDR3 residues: CASSLAGANEKLFF. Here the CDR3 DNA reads TGTGCCAGCAGCTTAGCCGGGGCTAATGAAAAACTGTTTTTT. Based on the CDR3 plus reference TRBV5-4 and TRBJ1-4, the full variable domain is ETGVTQSPTHLIKTRGQQVTLRCSSQSGHNTVSWYQQALGQGPQFIFQYYREEENGRGNFPPRFSGLQFPNYSSELNVNALELDDSALYLCASSLAGANEKLFFGSGTQLSVL.

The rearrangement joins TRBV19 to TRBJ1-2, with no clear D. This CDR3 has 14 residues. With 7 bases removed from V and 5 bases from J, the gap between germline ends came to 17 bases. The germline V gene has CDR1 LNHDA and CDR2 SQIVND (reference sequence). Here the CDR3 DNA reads TGTGCCAGTACCTCCACGGACTTCGTTTATGGCTACACCTTC. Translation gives CASTSTDFVYGYTF.

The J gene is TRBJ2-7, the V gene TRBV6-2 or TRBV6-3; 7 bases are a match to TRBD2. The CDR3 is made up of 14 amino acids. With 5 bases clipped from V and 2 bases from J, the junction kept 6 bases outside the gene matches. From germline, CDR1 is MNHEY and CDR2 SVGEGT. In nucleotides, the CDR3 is TGTGCCAGCAGTCGCAGCGGGACTCCCTACGAGCAGTACTTC. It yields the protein CASSRSGTPYEQYF.

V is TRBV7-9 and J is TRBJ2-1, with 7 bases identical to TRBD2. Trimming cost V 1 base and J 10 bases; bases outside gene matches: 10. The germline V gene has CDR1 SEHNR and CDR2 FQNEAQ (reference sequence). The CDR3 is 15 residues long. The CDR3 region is CASSLVAGDIWEQFF. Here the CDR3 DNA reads TGTGCCAGCAGCTTAGTCGCGGGGGATATTTGGGAGCAGTTCTTC.

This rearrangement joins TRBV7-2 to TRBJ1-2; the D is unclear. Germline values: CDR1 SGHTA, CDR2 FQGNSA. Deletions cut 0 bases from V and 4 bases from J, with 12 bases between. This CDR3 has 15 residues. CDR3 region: CASSLAFGNPYGYTF. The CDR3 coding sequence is TGTGCCAGCAGCTTAGCGTTCGGTAATCCCTATGGCTACACCTTC. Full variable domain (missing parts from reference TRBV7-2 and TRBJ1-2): GAGVSQSPSNKVTEKGKDVELRCDPISGHTALYWYRQSLGQGLEFLIYFQGNSAPDKSGLPSDRFSAERTGGSVSTLTIQRTQQEDSAVYLCASSLAFGNPYGYTFGSGTRLTVV.

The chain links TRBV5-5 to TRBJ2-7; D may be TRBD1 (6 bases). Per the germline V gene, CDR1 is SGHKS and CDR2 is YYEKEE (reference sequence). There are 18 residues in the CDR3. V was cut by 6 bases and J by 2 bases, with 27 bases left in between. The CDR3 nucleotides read TGTGCCAGCACCCCAGCCACAGGGAAGCCCCCGTTCGCCTACGAGCAGTACTTC. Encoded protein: CASTPATGKPPFAYEQYF.

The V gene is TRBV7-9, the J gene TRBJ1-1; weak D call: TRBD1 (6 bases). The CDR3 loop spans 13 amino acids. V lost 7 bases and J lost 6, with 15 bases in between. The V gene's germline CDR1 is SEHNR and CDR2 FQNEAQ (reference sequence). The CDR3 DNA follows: TGTGCCAGCATCCCGGGGGCGGGGGCTGAAGCTTTCTTT. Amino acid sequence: CASIPGAGAEAFF.

CDR3 amino acids: CATRIDLGGGSVDTQYF. The CDR3 region has the DNA TGTGCCACCAGAATTGATCTGGGCGGCGGGAGCGTAGATACGCAGTATTTT. This chain uses TRBV10-3 with TRBJ2-3; TRBD2 aligns across 7 bases. This CDR3 has 17 residues. The trim removed 10 bases at V and 5 bases at J, leaving 21 bases unmatched. Germline V gene sequence: CDR1 ENHRY, CDR2 SYGVKD.

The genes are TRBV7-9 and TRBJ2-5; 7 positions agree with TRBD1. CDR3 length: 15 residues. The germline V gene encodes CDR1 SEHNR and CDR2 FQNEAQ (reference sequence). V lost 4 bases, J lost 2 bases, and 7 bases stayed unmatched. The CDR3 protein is CASSSRGFLQETQYF. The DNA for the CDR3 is TGTGCCAGCAGCTCCAGGGGGTTTCTTCAAGAGACCCAGTACTTC.

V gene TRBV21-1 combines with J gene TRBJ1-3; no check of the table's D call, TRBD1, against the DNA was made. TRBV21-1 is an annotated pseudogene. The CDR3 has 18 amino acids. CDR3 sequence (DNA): TGTGCCAGCAGCAAGAAGGGACAGGGGGGTTCGTACGGAAACACCATATATTTT. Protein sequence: CASSKKGQGGSYGNTIYF.